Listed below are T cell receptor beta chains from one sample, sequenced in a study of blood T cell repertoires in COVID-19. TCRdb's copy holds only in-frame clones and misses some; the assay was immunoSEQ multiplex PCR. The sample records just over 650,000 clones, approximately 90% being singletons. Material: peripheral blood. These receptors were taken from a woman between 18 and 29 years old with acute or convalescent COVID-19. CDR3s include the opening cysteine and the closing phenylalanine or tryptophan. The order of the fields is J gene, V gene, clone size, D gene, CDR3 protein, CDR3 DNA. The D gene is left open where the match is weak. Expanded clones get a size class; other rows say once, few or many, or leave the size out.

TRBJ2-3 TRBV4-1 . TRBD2 CASSRLAGGASTDTQYF TGCGCCAGCAGCCGACTAGCGGGGGGAGCTAGCACAGATACGCAGTATTTT
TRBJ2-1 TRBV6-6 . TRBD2 CASSPLAGGQNEQFF TGTGCCAGCAGTCCATTAGCGGGGGGGCAGAATGAGCAGTTCTTC
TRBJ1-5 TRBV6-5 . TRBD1 CASSYTGGGQPQHF TGTGCCAGCAGTTACACAGGGGGCGGCCAGCCCCAGCATTTT
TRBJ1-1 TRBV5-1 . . CASSLISGTHTEAFF TGCGCCAGCAGCTTGATTTCCGGGACACACACTGAAGCTTTCTTT
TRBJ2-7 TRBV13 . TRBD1 CASSPTGQGNYEQYF TGTGCCAGCAGCCCGACGGGACAGGGAAACTACGAGCAGTACTTC
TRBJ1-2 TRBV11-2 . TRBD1 CASSSGQGHYGYTF TGTGCCAGCAGCTCCGGACAGGGCCACTATGGCTACACCTTC
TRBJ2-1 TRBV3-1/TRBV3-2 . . CASSQDLLSYNEQFF TGTGCCAGCAGCCAAGATTTGTTATCCTACAATGAGCAGTTCTTC
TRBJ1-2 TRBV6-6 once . CASSYPTRNYGYTF TGTGCCAGCAGTTACCCAACCAGAAACTATGGCTACACCTTC
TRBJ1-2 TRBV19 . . CASSIVTWGRVGYGYTF TGTGCCAGTAGTATAGTCACCTGGGGCCGCGTAGGCTATGGCTACACCTTC
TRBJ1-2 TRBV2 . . CASSEIRNYGYTF TGTGCCAGCAGTGAAATTCGGAACTATGGCTACACCTTC
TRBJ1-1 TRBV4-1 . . CASSQDLGGGVSEAFF TGCGCCAGCAGCCAAGATTTGGGCGGGGGGGTTTCTGAAGCTTTCTTT
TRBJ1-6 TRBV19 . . CASTPGLPHSPLHF TGTGCCAGTACCCCAGGTCTGCCCCATTCACCCCTCCACTTT
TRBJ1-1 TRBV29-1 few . CSVGRAGQMNTEAFF TGCAGCGTTGGCCGCGCTGGACAGATGAACACTGAAGCTTTCTTT
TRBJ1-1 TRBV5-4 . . CASSQDSPGEAFF TGTGCCAGCAGCCAGGACAGCCCGGGTGAAGCTTTCTTT
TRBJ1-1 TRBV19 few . CASSPIRDTEAFF TGTGCCAGTAGTCCCATTCGGGACACTGAAGCTTTCTTT
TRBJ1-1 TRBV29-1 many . CSPYEGAEAFF TGCAGCCCCTACGAGGGCGCTGAAGCTTTCTTT
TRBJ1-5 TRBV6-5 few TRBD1 CASRGTGWDQPQHF TGTGCCAGCAGAGGGACAGGGTGGGATCAGCCCCAGCATTTT
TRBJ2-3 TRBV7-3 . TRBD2 CASSPHSGAADTQYF TGTGCCAGCAGCCCCCATAGCGGGGCAGCAGATACGCAGTATTTT
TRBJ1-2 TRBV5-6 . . CASSSDSVYGYTF TGTGCCAGCAGCTCGGACAGCGTCTATGGCTACACCTTC
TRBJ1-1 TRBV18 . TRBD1 CASSLTGTGGSEAFF TGTGCCAGCTCACTAACCGGGACAGGGGGCTCTGAAGCTTTCTTT
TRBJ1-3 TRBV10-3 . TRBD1 CAINSRDSGNTIYF TGTGCCATCAATTCCCGGGACAGTGGAAACACCATATATTTT
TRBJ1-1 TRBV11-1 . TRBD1 CASSARGGQGHTEAFF TGTGCCAGCAGCGCTAGGGGGGGACAGGGCCACACTGAAGCTTTCTTT
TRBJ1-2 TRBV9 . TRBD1 CASSPGGGREGKRYGYTF TGTGCCAGCAGCCCAGGAGGGGGCAGGGAAGGTAAACGGTATGGCTACACCTTC
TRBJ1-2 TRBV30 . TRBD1 CALIRGPYGYTF TGTGCCCTAATAAGGGGGCCATATGGCTACACCTTC
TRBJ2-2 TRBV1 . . CTSSQEPRRVTGELFF TGCACCAGCAGCCAAGAGCCTCGGAGGGTAACCGGGGAGCTGTTTTTT
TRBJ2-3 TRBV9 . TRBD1 CASSLHTNRGYTDTQYF TGTGCCAGCAGCCTACACACGAACAGGGGGTACACAGATACGCAGTATTTT
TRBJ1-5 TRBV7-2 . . CASSVQEYSNQPQHF TGTGCCAGCAGCGTACAGGAGTATAGCAATCAGCCCCAGCATTTT
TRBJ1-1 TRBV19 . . CASSIGGRVEAFF TGTGCCAGTAGTATAGGTGGTCGGGTGGAAGCTTTCTTT
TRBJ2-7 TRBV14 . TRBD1 CASSRFPSDRGTYEQYF TGTGCCAGCAGCCGTTTCCCTTCGGACAGGGGTACCTACGAGCAGTACTTC
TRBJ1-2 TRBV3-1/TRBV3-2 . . CASSVGGAYGYTF TGTGCCAGCAGCGTGGGGGGAGCCTATGGCTACACCTTC
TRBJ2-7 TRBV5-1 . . CASSSTPVGGSSYEQYF TGCGCCAGCAGCAGTACTCCGGTCGGGGGAAGCTCCTACGAGCAGTACTTC
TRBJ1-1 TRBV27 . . CASSYVVGGTEAFF TGTGCCAGCAGTTACGTAGTCGGAGGAACTGAAGCTTTCTTT
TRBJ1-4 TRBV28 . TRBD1 CASSLYGTGSNEKLFF TGTGCCAGCAGTTTATACGGGACAGGATCTAATGAAAAACTGTTTTTT
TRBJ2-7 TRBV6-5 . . CASNSPGHIFYEQYF TGTGCCAGCAACTCCCCGGGACACATATTCTACGAGCAGTACTTC
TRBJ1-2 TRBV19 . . CASIAPEGYTF TGTGCCAGTATTGCTCCCGAGGGCTACACCTTC